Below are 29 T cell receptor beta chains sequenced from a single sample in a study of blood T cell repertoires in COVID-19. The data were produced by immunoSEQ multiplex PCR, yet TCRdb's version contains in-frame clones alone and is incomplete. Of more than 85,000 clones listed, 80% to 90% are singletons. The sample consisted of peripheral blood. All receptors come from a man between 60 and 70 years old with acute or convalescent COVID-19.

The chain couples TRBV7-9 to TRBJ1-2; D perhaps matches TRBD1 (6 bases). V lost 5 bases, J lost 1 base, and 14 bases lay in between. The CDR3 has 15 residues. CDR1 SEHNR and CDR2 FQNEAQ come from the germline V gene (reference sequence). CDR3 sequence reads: CASSQRDTGNYGYTF. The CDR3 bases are TGTGCCAGCAGCCAACGGGACACCGGTAACTATGGCTACACCTTC.

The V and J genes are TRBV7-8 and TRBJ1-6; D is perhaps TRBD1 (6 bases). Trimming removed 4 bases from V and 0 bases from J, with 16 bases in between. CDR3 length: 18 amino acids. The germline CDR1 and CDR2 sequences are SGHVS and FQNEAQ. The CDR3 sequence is CASSWGGYKSSYNSPLHF. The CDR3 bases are TGTGCCAGCAGCTGGGGGGGCTACAAGAGCTCCTATAATTCACCCCTCCACTTT.

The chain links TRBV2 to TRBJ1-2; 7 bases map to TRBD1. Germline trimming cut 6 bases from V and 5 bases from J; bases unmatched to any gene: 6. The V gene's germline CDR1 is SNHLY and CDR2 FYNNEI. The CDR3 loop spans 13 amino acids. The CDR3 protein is CASRPGGHYGYTF. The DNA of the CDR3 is TGTGCCAGCAGGCCAGGGGGACATTATGGCTACACCTTC.

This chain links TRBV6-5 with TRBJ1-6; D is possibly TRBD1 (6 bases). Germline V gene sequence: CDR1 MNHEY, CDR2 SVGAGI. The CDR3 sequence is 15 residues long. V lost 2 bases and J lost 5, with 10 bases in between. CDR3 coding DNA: TGTGCCAGCAGTTACGCAGGGGCAGATAATTCACCCCTCCACTTT. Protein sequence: CASSYAGADNSPLHF.

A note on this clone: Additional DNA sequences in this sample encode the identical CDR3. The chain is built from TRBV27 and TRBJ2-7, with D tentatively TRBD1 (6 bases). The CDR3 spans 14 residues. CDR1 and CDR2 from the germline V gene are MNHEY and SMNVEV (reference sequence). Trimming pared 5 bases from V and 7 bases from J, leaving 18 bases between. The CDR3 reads CASSQQGIPLEQYF. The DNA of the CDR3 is TGTGCCAGCAGTCAACAGGGAATTCCCTTAGAGCAGTACTTC.

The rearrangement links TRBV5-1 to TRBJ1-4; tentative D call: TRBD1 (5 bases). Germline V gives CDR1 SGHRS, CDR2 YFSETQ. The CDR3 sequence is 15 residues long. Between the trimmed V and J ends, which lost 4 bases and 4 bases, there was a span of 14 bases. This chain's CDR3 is CASSLRGTVNEKLFF. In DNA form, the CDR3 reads TGCGCCAGCAGCCTACGCGGGACGGTTAATGAAAAACTGTTTTTT.

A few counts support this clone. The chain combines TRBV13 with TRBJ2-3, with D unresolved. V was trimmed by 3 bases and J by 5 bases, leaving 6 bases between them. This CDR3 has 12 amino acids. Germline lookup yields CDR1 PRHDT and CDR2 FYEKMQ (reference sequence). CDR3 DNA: TGTGCCAGCAGCTTCTTCAGAGATACGCAGTATTTT. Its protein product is CASSFFRDTQYF. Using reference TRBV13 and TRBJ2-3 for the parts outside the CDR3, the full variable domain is AAGVIQSPRHLIKEKRETATLKCYPIPRHDTVYWYQQGPGQDPQFLISFYEKMQSDKGSIPDRFSAQQFSDYHSELNMSSLELGDSALYFCASSFFRDTQYFGPGTRLTVL.

The CDR3 DNA follows: TGTGCCAGCAGTGAGGACAGGGCAAATGAGCAGTTCTTC. Encoded protein: CASSEDRANEQFF. The chain couples TRBV6-1 to TRBJ2-1; 8 nucleotides line up with TRBD1. The germline V gene encodes CDR1 MNHNS and CDR2 SASEGT. With 3 bases clipped from V and 7 bases from J, the junction kept 2 bases outside the gene matches. The CDR3 loop spans 13 amino acids.

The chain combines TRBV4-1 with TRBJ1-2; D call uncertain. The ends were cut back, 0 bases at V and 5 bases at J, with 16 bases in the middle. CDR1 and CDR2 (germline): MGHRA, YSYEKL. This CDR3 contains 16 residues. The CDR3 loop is CASSQDREGTDYGYTF. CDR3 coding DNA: TGCGCCAGCAGCCAAGATCGGGAGGGAACGGATTATGGCTACACCTTC.

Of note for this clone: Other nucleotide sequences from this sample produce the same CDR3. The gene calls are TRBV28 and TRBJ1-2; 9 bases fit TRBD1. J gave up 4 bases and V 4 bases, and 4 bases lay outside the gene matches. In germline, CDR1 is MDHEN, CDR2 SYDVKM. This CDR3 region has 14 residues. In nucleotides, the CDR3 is TGTGCCAGCAGTTGGGGGACAGGGACCTATGGCTACACCTTC. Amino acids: CASSWGTGTYGYTF.

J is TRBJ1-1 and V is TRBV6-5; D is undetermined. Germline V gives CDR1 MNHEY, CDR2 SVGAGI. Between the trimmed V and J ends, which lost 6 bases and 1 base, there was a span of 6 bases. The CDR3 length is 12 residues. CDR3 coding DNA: TGTGCCAGCAGAACACCGAACACTGAAGCTTTCTTT. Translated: CASRTPNTEAFF.

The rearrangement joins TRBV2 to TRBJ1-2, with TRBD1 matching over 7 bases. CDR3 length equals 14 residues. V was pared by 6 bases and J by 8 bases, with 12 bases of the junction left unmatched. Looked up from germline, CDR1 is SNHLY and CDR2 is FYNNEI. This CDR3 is CASRGDSANLGYTF. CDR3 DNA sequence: TGTGCCAGCAGGGGGGACAGTGCGAATCTGGGCTACACCTTC.

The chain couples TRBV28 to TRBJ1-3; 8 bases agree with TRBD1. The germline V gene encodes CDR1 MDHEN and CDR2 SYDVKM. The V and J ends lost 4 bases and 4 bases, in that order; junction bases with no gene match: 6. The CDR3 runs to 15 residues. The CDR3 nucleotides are TGTGCCAGCAGTTCCCAGGGGGCGCCCGGAAACACCATATATTTT. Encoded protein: CASSSQGAPGNTIYF.

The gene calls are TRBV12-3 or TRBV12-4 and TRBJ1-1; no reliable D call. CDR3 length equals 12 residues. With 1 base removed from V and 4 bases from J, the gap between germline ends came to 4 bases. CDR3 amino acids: CASSLVRTEAFF. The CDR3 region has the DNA TGTGCCAGCAGTTTAGTGCGCACTGAAGCTTTCTTT.

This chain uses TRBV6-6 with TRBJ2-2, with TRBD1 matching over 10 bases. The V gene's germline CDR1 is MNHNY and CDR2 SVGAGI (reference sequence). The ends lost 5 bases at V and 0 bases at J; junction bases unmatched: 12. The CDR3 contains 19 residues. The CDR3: CASSRRRSGTGANTGELFF. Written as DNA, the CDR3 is TGTGCCAGCAGTCGTCGTCGCTCCGGGACAGGGGCGAACACCGGGGAGCTGTTTTTT.

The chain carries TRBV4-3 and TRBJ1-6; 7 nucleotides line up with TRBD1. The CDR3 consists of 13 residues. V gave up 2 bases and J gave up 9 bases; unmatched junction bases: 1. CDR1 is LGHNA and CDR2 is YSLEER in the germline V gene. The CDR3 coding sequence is TGCGCCAGCAGCCAAACAGGGGTTTCACCCCTCCACTTT. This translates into CASSQTGVSPLHF.

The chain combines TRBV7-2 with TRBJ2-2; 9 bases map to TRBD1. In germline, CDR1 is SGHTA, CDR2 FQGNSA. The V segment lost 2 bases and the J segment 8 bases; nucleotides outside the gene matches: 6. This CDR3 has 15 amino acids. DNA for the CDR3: TGTGCCAGCAGCTTAAAACAGGGGGCGCAGGGGGAGCTGTTTTTT. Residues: CASSLKQGAQGELFF.

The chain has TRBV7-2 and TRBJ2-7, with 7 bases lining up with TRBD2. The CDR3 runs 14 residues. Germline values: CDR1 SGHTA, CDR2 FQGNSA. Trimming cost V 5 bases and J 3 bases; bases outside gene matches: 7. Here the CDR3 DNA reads TGTGCCAGCAGCCGTCTCGGGGGGAACTACGAGCAGTACGTC. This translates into CASSRLGGNYEQYV.

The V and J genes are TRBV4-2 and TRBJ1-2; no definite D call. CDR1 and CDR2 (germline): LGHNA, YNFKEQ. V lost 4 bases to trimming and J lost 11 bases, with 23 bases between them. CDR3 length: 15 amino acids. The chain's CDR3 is CASSLNAAGSVGYTF. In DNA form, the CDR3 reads TGTGCCAGCAGCCTTAACGCGGCCGGATCCGTCGGGTACACCTTC.

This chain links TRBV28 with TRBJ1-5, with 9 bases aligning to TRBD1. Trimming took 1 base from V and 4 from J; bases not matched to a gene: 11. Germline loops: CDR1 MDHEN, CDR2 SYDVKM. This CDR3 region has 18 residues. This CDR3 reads CASSLSPGGTGTNQPQHF. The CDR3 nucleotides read TGTGCCAGCAGTTTATCCCCCGGCGGGACAGGGACAAATCAGCCCCAGCATTTT.

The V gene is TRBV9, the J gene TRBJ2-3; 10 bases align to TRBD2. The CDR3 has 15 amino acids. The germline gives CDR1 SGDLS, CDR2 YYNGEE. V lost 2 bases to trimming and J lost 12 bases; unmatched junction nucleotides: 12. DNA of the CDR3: TGTGCCAGCAGCGTCGGCCTCGTCAGCGGGGGGGAACAGTATTTT. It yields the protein CASSVGLVSGGEQYF.

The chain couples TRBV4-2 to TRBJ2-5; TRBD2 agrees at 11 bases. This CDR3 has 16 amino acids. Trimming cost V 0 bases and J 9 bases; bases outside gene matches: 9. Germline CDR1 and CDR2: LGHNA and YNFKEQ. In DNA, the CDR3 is TGTGCCAGCAGCCAAGATCTAGCGGGGGGTGCCGGGGCCCAGTACTTC. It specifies CASSQDLAGGAGAQYF.

In nucleotides, the CDR3 is TGTGCCAGCAGGAGGACTAGCGGGGGACCCCGCGAGCAGTACGTC. As protein: CASRRTSGGPREQYV. This chain links TRBV2 with TRBJ2-7, with 13 bases that match TRBD2. V lost 6 bases to trimming and J lost 6 bases; unmatched junction nucleotides: 8. The CDR3 has 15 amino acids. CDR1 is SNHLY and CDR2 is FYNNEI in the germline V gene.

This CDR3 is CASRPTRNEQFF. CDR3 coding DNA: TGTGCCAGCAGACCGACTAGGAATGAGCAGTTCTTC. The chain uses TRBV5-8 and TRBJ2-1; maybe TRBD2 (6 bases). CDR1 is SGHTS, CDR2 YDEGEE, per germline. This CDR3 comprises 12 residues. The V end lost 5 bases, the J end lost 7 bases, and 10 bases lay between the germline ends.

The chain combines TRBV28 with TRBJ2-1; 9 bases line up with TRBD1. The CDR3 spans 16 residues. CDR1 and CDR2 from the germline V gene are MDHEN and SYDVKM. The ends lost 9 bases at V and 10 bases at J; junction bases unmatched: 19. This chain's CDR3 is CASLRIRDRVVSEQFF. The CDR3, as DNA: TGTGCCAGTCTCCGGATTCGGGACAGGGTGGTATCCGAGCAGTTCTTC.

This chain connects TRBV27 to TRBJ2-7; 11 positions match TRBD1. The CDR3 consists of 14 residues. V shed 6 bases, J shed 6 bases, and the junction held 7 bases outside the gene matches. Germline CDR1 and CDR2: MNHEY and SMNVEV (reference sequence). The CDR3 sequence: CASRRWDRGGEQYV. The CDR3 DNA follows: TGTGCCAGCAGGCGTTGGGACAGGGGGGGCGAGCAGTACGTC.

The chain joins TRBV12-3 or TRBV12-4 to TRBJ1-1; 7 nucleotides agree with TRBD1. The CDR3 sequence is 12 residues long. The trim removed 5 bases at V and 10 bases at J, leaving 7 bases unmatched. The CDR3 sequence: CASSQGPGGAFF. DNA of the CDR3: TGTGCCAGCAGTCAAGGGCCAGGGGGAGCTTTCTTT.

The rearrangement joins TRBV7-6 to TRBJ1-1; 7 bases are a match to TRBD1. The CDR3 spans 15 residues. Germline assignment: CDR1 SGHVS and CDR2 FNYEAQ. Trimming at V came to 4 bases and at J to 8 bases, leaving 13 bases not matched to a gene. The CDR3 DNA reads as TGTGCCAGCAGCTCATGGACAGGACCGATCACCGAAGCTTTCTTT. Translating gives CASSSWTGPITEAFF.

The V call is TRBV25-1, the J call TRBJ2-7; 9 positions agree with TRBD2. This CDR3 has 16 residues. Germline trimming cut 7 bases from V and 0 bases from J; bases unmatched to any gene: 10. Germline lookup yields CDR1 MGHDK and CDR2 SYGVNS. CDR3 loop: CASTAPGLAVSYEQYV. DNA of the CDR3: TGTGCCAGCACCGCACCGGGACTAGCCGTCTCCTACGAGCAGTACGTC.